Each of the 9 T cell receptor beta chains below was sequenced from the same sample in a study of blood T cell repertoires in COVID-19. Sequencing was performed with immunoSEQ multiplex PCR; in TCRdb, only in-frame clones are kept and a portion is missing. The table records 150,000 or so clones, about 80% of them present only once. Sequencing was performed on peripheral blood. The receptors were sampled from a woman older than 75 with acute or convalescent COVID-19.

The chain recombines TRBV14 with TRBJ2-5, with 11 nucleotides matching TRBD2. Germline CDR1 SGHDN, CDR2 FVKESK. The CDR3 extends over 16 amino acids. Germline trimming cut 0 bases from V and 11 bases from J; bases unmatched to any gene: 11. In DNA form, the CDR3 reads TGTGCCAGCAGCCAAGAAGGCATGGTAGCGGGGGGGCATCAGTACTTC. Translation: CASSQEGMVAGGHQYF. The whole variable domain, filled in from reference TRBV14 and TRBJ2-5, reads EAGVTQFPSHSVIEKGQTVTLRCDPISGHDNLYWYRRVMGKEIKFLLHFVKESKQDESGMPNNRFLAERTGGTYSTLKVQPAELEDSGVYFCASSQEGMVAGGHQYFGPGTRLLVL.

This clone has ten or more counts. This chain joins TRBV11-2 and TRBJ2-1; 9 bases are a match to TRBD1. V dropped 1 base and J dropped 8; count of bases not matched to a gene: 9. CDR1 and CDR2 from the germline V gene are SGHAT and FQNNGV. This CDR3 contains 16 residues. CDR3 region: CASSLAGGQGDHEQFF. The DNA of the CDR3 is TGTGCCAGCAGCTTAGCCGGGGGACAGGGAGACCATGAGCAGTTCTTC.

The gene calls are TRBV7-2 and TRBJ2-3; 9 nucleotides align to TRBD2. Germline V gene sequence: CDR1 SGHTA, CDR2 FQGNSA. V lost 0 bases to trimming and J lost 6 bases; unmatched junction nucleotides: 10. The CDR3 is made up of 17 amino acids. The CDR3 coding sequence is TGTGCCAGCAGCTTAGCGCCGGTAGCGGGGGTTGGCGATACGCAGTATTTT. This gives the protein CASSLAPVAGVGDTQYF. The full variable domain, rest sourced from reference TRBV7-2 and TRBJ2-3, is GAGVSQSPSNKVTEKGKDVELRCDPISGHTALYWYRQSLGQGLEFLIYFQGNSAPDKSGLPSDRFSAERTGGSVSTLTIQRTQQEDSAVYLCASSLAPVAGVGDTQYFGPGTRLTVL.

This sequence joins TRBV18 and TRBJ1-2; D is unclear. This CDR3 is 14 amino acids long. Germline values: CDR1 KGHSH, CDR2 LQKENI. Trimming took 3 bases from V and 7 from J, leaving 15 bases between them. The CDR3 spells CASSPSQAAGGYTF. The CDR3 DNA is TGTGCCAGCTCACCCTCCCAGGCGGCGGGTGGCTACACCTTC.

V usage is TRBV11-3 and J usage is TRBJ2-7; 10 nucleotides align to TRBD1. The CDR3 is made up of 15 amino acids. CDR1 is SGHNT and CDR2 is YENEEA in the germline V gene. Trimming cost V 5 bases and J 7 bases; bases outside gene matches: 11. In DNA, the CDR3 is TGTGCCAGCAGCCGAGAGACGTGGGGACAGGGGGAGCAGTACTTC. Amino acid sequence: CASSRETWGQGEQYF.

This chain uses TRBV5-8 with TRBJ2-3, with 7 bases that match TRBD2. With 0 bases clipped from V and 15 bases from J, the junction kept 10 bases outside the gene matches. The CDR3 length is 13 residues. Germline assignment: CDR1 SGHTS and CDR2 YDEGEE. Here the CDR3 reads CASSLALIAGLYF. The DNA of the CDR3 is TGTGCCAGCAGCTTGGCCTTGATAGCGGGTCTCTATTTT.

This sequence joins TRBV6-6 and TRBJ2-4; D might be TRBD2 (7 bases). This CDR3 contains 14 residues. V was shortened by 6 bases and J by 4 bases, with 13 bases between the two germline ends. Germline CDR1 and CDR2: MNHNY and SVGAGI (reference sequence). CDR3 sequence reads: CASRTGGSKNIQYF. CDR3 DNA sequence: TGTGCCAGCAGAACGGGGGGCTCAAAAAACATTCAGTACTTC.

There are a few counts of this clone. J is TRBJ2-1 and V is TRBV7-2; 9 bases are shared with TRBD1. This CDR3 is built from 14 residues. V was pared by 0 bases and J by 7 bases, with 1 base of the junction left unmatched. CDR1 is SGHTA and CDR2 is FQGNSA in the germline V gene. CDR3 DNA sequence: TGTGCCAGCAGCTTAGCAGGGACAGGGAATGAGCAGTTCTTC. It encodes CASSLAGTGNEQFF.

The chain combines TRBV5-1 with TRBJ1-1; 7 bases line up with TRBD1. With 6 bases clipped from V and 0 bases from J, the junction kept 11 bases outside the gene matches. CDR3 length equals 16 residues. The germline V gene encodes CDR1 SGHRS and CDR2 YFSETQ. The CDR3 DNA reads as TGCGCCAGCAAAGGATCAAGGGGGCTTTTGAACACTGAAGCTTTCTTT. Amino acids: CASKGSRGLLNTEAFF.